This passage covers 7 T cell receptor beta chains from one sample sequenced in a study of shared clonotypes between healthy human individuals. In the naive CD8 group, cells lacked CD45RO and were positively selected for CCR7, so terminally differentiated effector memory CD45RA+ cells were left out. Sequencing was performed with immunoSEQ multiplex PCR; in TCRdb, only in-frame clones are kept and a portion is missing. The sample has about 2 million clones, approximately 95% seen once. Sequenced sample: naive CD8+ T cells sorted from blood. Receptors originate from a man between 18 and 29 years old in good health.

This chain links TRBV9 with TRBJ2-3; D gene unclear. V was trimmed by 3 bases and J by 8 bases, leaving 10 bases between them. This CDR3 contains 12 residues. CDR1 and CDR2 (germline): SGDLS, YYNGEE. CDR3 nucleotides: TGTGCCAGCAGCGAGAACGGCGGTACGCAGTATTTT. It codes for CASSENGGTQYF.

The chain joins TRBV7-6 to TRBJ1-2; no reliable D call. The CDR3 loop spans 15 amino acids. The V end was cut by 5 bases, the J end by 4 bases, with 17 bases between. The germline gives CDR1 SGHVS, CDR2 FNYEAQ. The CDR3, as DNA: TGTGCCAGCAGCCTGGACCCCCAGAGTATCTATGGCTACACCTTC. Residues: CASSLDPQSIYGYTF.

This clone was found a few times. The genes are TRBV7-6 and TRBJ2-2, with 12 bases that match TRBD2. J gave up 5 bases and V 3 bases, and 1 base lay outside the gene matches. Germline-derived CDR1 and CDR2 are SGHVS and FNYEAQ. The CDR3 spans 15 residues. CDR3 protein: CASSFGLAGTGELFF. CDR3 sequence (DNA): TGTGCCAGCAGCTTTGGACTAGCGGGGACCGGGGAGCTGTTTTTT.

The gene calls are TRBV5-6 and TRBJ2-1; TRBD2 aligns across 11 bases. The trim removed 2 bases at V and 8 bases at J, leaving 6 bases unmatched. The CDR3 sequence is 15 residues long. The germline CDR1 and CDR2 sequences are SGHDT and YYEEEE. CDR3 sequence: CASSFELAGADEQFF. The CDR3 nucleotides read TGTGCCAGCAGCTTTGAACTAGCGGGGGCAGATGAGCAGTTCTTC.

Turning to this clone: Other DNA sequences in this specimen translate into the identical CDR3. The rearrangement joins TRBV4-1 to TRBJ2-3; D gene uncertain. CDR1 MGHRA and CDR2 YSYEKL come from the germline V gene. The CDR3 has 14 residues. V was pared by 1 base and J by 0 bases, with 5 bases between. The DNA for the CDR3 is TGCGCCAGCAGCCAAGGCCCTAGCACAGATACGCAGTATTTT. It translates to CASSQGPSTDTQYF.

CDR3: CASSSTGGRTEAFF. The CDR3 coding sequence is TGTGCCAGCAGCTCGACAGGGGGCAGGACTGAAGCTTTCTTT. The chain combines TRBV7-9 with TRBJ1-1; TRBD1 matches 10 bases. Trimming cost V 4 bases and J 5 bases; bases outside gene matches: 4. Germline-derived CDR1 and CDR2 are SEHNR and FQNEAQ (reference sequence). The CDR3 has 14 residues.

The gene calls are TRBV6-1 and TRBJ2-1; D is ambiguous. The CDR3 runs 13 residues. CDR1 is MNHNS and CDR2 is SASEGT in the germline V gene. Trimming left V 8 bases short and J 8 bases short, with 16 bases between. In DNA, the CDR3 is TGTGCCAGCGCCCGAGAGGCGCAGGATGAGCAGTTCTTC. Its translation: CASAREAQDEQFF.